This TCR beta chain emerged from a study of response to subunit inactivated influenza vaccine. This CDR3 is built from 17 residues. Germline-derived CDR1 and CDR2 are LNHDA and SQIVND (reference sequence). V lost 4 bases and J 0 bases, leaving 18 bases between the germline ends. TCRdb ran MiXCR on the RT-PCR reads and lists one entry per CDR3 protein. The top ten hold 9.5% to 11% of the sample, which has about 570,000 distinct CDR3 sequences, approximately 10% seen once. This same sample was also part of a study on T cells expressing NK-cell markers. That study reports: UMI-tagged 5'RACE template switching yielded the TCR beta cDNA.

Sequencing used PBMCs from blood, obtained on the day of vaccination. This chain links TRBV19 with TRBJ1-1; no reliable D call. The clonotype comes from a man aged 50 to 59 who received an inactivated influenza vaccine. The CDR3 coding sequence is TGTGCCAGTAGTACCCGAGGCGGGGTGGGTATGAACACTGAAGCTTTCTTT. This gives the protein CASSTRGGVGMNTEAFF.